This is a list of T cell receptor beta chains from one sample in a study of T-cell reconstitution after alpha-beta-depleted transplantation in children. Via MiXCR, TCRdb re-called the PCR reads, giving one row per CDR3 protein. The sample comprises around 670,000 distinct CDR3 sequences, around 13% of which are singletons, and 0.79% rests with the top ten. Material: PBMCs, obtained before TCRalphabeta/CD19-depleted stem cell transplant. All receptors derive from a girl aged 2-10 years with congenital amegakaryocytic thrombocytopenia, due to receive a stem cell transplant. CDR3s include the opening cysteine and the closing phenylalanine or tryptophan. D genes are given only for firm matches. Expanded clones get a size class; other rows say once, few or many, or leave the size out.

V: TRBV7-2; J: TRBJ2-7; size: few; D: -; length: 13; DNA: TGTGCCAGCAGCTGGGCTCGGGTCTCCGAGCAGTACTTC; CDR3: CASSWARVSEQYF
V: TRBV5-6; J: TRBJ1-1; size: many; D: TRBD1; length: 14; DNA: TGTGCCAGCAGCTGGCAGACAGGGGTTACTGAAGCTTTCTTT; CDR3: CASSWQTGVTEAFF
V: TRBV7-9; J: TRBJ1-1; size: -; D: -; length: 15; DNA: TGTGCCAGCAGCTCGCCGGGACACTGGAACACTGAAGCTTTCTTT; CDR3: CASSSPGHWNTEAFF
V: TRBV5-1; J: TRBJ2-1; size: -; D: TRBD2; length: 15; DNA: TGCGCCAGCAGCTTGGGGGCGGGAGCCGACAATGAGCAGTTCTTC; CDR3: CASSLGAGADNEQFF
V: TRBV20-1; J: TRBJ2-1; size: -; D: TRBD2; length: 13; DNA: TGCAGTGTCGCCCAAGGCGGGAGCACTGAGCAGTTCTTC; CDR3: CSVAQGGSTEQFF
V: TRBV5-1; J: TRBJ2-2; size: many; D: -; length: 14; DNA: TGCGCCAGCAGCTTGTCCATCGGAACCGGGGAGCTGTTTTTT; CDR3: CASSLSIGTGELFF
V: TRBV7-9; J: TRBJ2-7; size: few; D: -; length: 13; DNA: TGTGCCAGCAGCTCGCCGGGGTTATTGGAGCAGTACTTC; CDR3: CASSSPGLLEQYF
V: TRBV20-1; J: TRBJ2-2; size: many; D: -; length: 14; DNA: TGCAGTGCTAGAGACCCTCCCACCTACGGGGAGCTGTTTTTT; CDR3: CSARDPPTYGELFF
V: TRBV20-1; J: TRBJ2-1; size: -; D: TRBD2; length: 15; DNA: TGCAGTGCTTTGACTAGCGGGAGGGTGAGCAATGAGCAGTTCTTC; CDR3: CSALTSGRVSNEQFF
V: TRBV20-1; J: TRBJ2-2; size: few; D: -; length: 13; DNA: TGCAGTGCTCTCGGGCCTACTGCCGGGGAGCTGTTTTTT; CDR3: CSALGPTAGELFF
V: TRBV27; J: TRBJ1-6; size: -; D: TRBD1; length: 15; DNA: TGTGCCAGCAGTTTACGCGACAGGGTCAATTCACCCCTCCACTTT; CDR3: CASSLRDRVNSPLHF
V: TRBV20-1; J: TRBJ1-1; size: many; D: -; length: 13; DNA: TGCAGTGCTAACAGAGGTGGTGGCACTGAAGCTTTCTTT; CDR3: CSANRGGGTEAFF
V: TRBV7-2; J: TRBJ2-7; size: many; D: TRBD1; length: 15; DNA: TGTGCCAGCAGCTCACAGGGGACCCCTTCCTACGAGCAGTACTTC; CDR3: CASSSQGTPSYEQYF
V: TRBV5-1; J: TRBJ2-5; size: many; D: TRBD2; length: 17; DNA: TGCGCCAGCAGCTTGTCCTCCTCTAGCGGGTACCAAGAGACCCAGTACTTC; CDR3: CASSLSSSSGYQETQYF
V: TRBV5-1; J: TRBJ2-1; size: many; D: -; length: 15; DNA: TGCGCCAGCAAGGGCTTCGGGAGCTCCTACAATGAGCAGTTCTTC; CDR3: CASKGFGSSYNEQFF
V: TRBV5-1; J: TRBJ2-2; size: many; D: -; length: 14; DNA: TGCGCCAGCAGCTTAAAGGACAGCACCGGGGAGCTGTTTTTT; CDR3: CASSLKDSTGELFF
V: TRBV20-1; J: TRBJ1-1; size: many; D: -; length: 13; DNA: TGCAGTGCTATTGGGACGAGGAACACTGAAGCTTTCTTT; CDR3: CSAIGTRNTEAFF
V: TRBV19; J: TRBJ1-4; size: -; D: -; length: 14; DNA: TGTGCCAGTAGTATCCAGACTCTTAATGAAAAACTGTTTTTT; CDR3: CASSIQTLNEKLFF
V: TRBV7-3; J: TRBJ2-3; size: many; D: TRBD2; length: 15; DNA: TGTGCCAGCAGCTTAACCGGGAGGTATGGAGATACGCAGTATTTT; CDR3: CASSLTGRYGDTQYF
V: TRBV7-9; J: TRBJ2-7; size: -; D: -; length: 14; DNA: TGTGCCAGCAGCTTATCTACAACCAACTACGAGCAGTACTTC; CDR3: CASSLSTTNYEQYF
V: TRBV28; J: TRBJ2-1; size: -; D: -; length: 15; DNA: TGTGCCAGCAGTTCGAGACAGTCCGCTTACAATGAGCAGTTCTTC; CDR3: CASSSRQSAYNEQFF